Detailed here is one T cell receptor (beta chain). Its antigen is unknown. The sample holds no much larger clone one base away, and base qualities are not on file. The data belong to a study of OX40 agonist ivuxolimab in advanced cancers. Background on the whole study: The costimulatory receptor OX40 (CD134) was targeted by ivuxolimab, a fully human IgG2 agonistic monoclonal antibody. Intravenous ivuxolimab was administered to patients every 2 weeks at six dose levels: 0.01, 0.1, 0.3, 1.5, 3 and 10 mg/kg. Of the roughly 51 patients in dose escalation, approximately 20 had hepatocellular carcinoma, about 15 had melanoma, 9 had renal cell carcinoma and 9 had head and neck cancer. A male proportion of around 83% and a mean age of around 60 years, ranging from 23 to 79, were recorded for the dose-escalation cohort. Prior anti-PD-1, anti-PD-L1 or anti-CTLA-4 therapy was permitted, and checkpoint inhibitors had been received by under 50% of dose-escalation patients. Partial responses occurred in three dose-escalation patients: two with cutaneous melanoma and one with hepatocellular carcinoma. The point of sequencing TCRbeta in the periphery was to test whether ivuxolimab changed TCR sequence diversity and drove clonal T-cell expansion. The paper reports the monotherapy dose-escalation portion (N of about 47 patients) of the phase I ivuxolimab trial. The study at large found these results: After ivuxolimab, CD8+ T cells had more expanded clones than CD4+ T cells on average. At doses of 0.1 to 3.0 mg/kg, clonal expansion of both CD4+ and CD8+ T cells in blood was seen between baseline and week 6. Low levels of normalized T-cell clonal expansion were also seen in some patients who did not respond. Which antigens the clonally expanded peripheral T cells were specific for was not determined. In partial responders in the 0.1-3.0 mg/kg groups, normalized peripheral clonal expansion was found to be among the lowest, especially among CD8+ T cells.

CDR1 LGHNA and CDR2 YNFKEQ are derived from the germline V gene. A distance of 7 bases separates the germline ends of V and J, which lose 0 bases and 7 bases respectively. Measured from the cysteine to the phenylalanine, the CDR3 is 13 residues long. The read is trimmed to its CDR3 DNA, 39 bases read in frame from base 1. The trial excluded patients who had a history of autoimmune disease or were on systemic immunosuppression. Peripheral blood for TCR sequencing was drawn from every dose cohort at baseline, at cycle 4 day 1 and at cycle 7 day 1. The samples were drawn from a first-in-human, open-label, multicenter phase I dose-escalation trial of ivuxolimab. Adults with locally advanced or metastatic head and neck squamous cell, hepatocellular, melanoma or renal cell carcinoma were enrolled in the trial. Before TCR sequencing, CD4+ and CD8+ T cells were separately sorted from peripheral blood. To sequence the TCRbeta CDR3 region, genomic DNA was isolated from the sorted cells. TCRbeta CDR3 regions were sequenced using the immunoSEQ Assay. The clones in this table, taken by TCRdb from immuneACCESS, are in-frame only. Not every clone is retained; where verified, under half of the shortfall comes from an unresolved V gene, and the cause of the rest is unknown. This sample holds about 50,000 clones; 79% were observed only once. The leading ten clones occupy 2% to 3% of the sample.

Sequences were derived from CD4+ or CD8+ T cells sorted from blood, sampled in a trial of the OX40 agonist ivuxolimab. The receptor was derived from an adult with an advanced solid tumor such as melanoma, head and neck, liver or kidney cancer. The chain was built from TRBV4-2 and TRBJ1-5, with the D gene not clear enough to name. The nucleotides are TGTGCCAGCAGCCAAGAGCCGGGGCAGCCCCAGCATTTT. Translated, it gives CASSQEPGQPQHF.